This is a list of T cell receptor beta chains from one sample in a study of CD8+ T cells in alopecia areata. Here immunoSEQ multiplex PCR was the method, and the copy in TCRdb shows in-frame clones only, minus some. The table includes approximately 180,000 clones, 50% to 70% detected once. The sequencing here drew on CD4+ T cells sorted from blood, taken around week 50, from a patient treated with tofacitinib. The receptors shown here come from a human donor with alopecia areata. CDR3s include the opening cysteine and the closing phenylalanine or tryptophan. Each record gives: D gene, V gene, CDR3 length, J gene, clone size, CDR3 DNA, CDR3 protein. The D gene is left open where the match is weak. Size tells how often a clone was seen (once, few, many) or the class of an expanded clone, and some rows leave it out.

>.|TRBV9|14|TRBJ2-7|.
TGTGCCAGCAGCCCTGAGGGACCGCCATACGAGCAGTACTTC
CASSPEGPPYEQYF
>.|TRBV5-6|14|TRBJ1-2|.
TGTGCCAGCAGCTTACGGCAGACAGTGTCGGGCTACACCTTC
CASSLRQTVSGYTF
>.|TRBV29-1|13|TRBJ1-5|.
TGCAGCGTTGTCGACAGGACTAATCAGCCCCAGCATTTT
CSVVDRTNQPQHF
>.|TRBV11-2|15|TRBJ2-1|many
TGTGCCAGCAGCTTAGATTGGGCTAGTGGCAATGAGCAGTTCTTC
CASSLDWASGNEQFF
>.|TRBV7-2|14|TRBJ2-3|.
TGTGCCAGCAGCTTAGGGGTCATGACGGATACGCAGTATTTT
CASSLGVMTDTQYF
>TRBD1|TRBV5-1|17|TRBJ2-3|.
TGCGCCAGCAGCACCCGACAGGGATTGGGGGGCACAGATACGCAGTATTTT
CASSTRQGLGGTDTQYF
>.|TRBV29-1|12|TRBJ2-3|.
TGCAGCGTAAGGACTAACACAGATACGCAGTATTTT
CSVRTNTDTQYF
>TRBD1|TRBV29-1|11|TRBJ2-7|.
TGCAGCGGCCTCGACAGGGAAGGGCAGTACTTC
CSGLDREGQYF
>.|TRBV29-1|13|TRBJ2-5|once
TGCAGCGGCCTCAGGGGTAGGGGAGAGACCCAGTACTTC
CSGLRGRGETQYF
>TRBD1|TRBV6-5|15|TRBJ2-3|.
TGTGCCAGCAGTACAGGGGGAGGTTTCACAGATACGCAGTATTTT
CASSTGGGFTDTQYF
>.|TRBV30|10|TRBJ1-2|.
TGTGCCTGGGGAAGAGATGGCTACACCTTC
CAWGRDGYTF
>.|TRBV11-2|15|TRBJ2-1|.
TGTGCCAGCAGCTTAGGAAGCACTCAATACAATGAGCAGTTCTTC
CASSLGSTQYNEQFF
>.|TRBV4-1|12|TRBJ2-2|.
TGCGCCAGCAGCCAGGACGTCAGGGAGCTGTTTTTT
CASSQDVRELFF
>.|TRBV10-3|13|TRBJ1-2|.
TGTGCCATCAGTGGTTCGGCAGGGGTAGGCTACACCTTC
CAISGSAGVGYTF
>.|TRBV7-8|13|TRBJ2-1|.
TGTGCCAGCAGCACCTTCCTAGGTAATGAGCAGTTCTTC
CASSTFLGNEQFF
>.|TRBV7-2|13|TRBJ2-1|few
TGTGCCAGCAGCCTAAGGTTAGGTAATGAGCAGTTCTTC
CASSLRLGNEQFF
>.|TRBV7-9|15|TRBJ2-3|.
TGTGCCAGCAGCTTAGCAGAATCAGTAATGAATACGCAGTATTTT
CASSLAESVMNTQYF
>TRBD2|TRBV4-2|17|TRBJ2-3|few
TGTGCCAGCAGCCAAGCCGCTAGCGGGGGTAGCACAGATACGCAGTATTTT
CASSQAASGGSTDTQYF
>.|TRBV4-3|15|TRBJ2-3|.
TGCGCCAGCAGCCAAGAGCGCAGGGCCGCAGATACGCAGTATTTT
CASSQERRAADTQYF
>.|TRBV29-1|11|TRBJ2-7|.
TGCAGCGTTGAAGGGTCGTACGAGCAGTACTTC
CSVEGSYEQYF
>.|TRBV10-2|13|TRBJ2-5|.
TGCGCCAGCAGGTCTATGGGGGGAGAGACCCAGTACTTC
CASRSMGGETQYF
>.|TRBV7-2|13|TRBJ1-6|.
TGTGCCAGCAGCTTAGATCAGGGTTCACCCCTCCACTTT
CASSLDQGSPLHF
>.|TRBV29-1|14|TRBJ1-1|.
TGCAGCGTTGAAGATGATAACAGGAACACTGAAGCTTTCTTT
CSVEDDNRNTEAFF
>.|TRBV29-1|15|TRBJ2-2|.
TGCAGCGTTGACCTATCTTTCGGGCTAACCGGGGAGCTGTTTTTT
CSVDLSFGLTGELFF
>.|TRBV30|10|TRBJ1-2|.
TGTGCCTGGATACGTAGGTGGTACACCTTC
CAWIRRWYTF
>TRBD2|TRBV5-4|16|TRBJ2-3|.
TGTGCCAGCAGCTTGGCGGCGGGGGTGTACACAGATACGCAGTATTTT
CASSLAAGVYTDTQYF
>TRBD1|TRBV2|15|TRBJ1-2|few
TGTGCCAGCAGTGAAGCGATTGGACAGGGCTATGGCTACACCTTC
CASSEAIGQGYGYTF
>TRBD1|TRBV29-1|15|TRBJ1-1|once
TGCAGCGGTGTCCCTTGGACAGGGGGTAACACTGAAGCTTTCTTT
CSGVPWTGGNTEAFF
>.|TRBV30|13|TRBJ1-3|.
TGTGCCTGGAGCAGGGTAACTGGAGACACCATATATTTT
CAWSRVTGDTIYF
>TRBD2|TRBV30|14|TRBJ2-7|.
TGTGCCTGGAGAAACCCCGGGGGGGCCTACGAGCAGTACTTC
CAWRNPGGAYEQYF
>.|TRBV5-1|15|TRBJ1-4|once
TGCGCCAGCAGCTTGGACACAGGCACTAATGAAAAACTGTTTTTT
CASSLDTGTNEKLFF
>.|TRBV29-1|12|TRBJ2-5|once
TGCAGCGCTCTTCACAGTCAAGGGACCCAGTACTTC
CSALHSQGTQYF
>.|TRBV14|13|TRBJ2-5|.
TGTGCCAGCAGCCCGGGGGGCAGGGAGACCCAGTACTTC
CASSPGGRETQYF